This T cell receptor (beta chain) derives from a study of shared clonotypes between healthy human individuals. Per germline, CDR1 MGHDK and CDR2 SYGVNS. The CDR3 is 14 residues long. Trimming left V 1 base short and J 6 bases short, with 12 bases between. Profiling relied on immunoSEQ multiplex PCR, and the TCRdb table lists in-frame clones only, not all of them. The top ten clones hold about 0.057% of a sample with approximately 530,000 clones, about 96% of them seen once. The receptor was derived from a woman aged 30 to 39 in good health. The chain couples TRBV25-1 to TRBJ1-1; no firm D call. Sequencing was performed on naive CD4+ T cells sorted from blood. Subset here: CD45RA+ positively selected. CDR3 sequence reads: CASSELDKGSEAFF. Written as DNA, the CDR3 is TGTGCCAGCAGTGAATTAGATAAGGGTTCTGAAGCTTTCTTT.